The rows below give T cell receptor beta chains drawn from one sample of a study of blood T cell repertoires in COVID-19. Here immunoSEQ multiplex PCR was the method, and the copy in TCRdb shows in-frame clones only, minus some. The table shows about 49,000 clones, with about 89% occurring only once. The sample consisted of peripheral blood. The receptors derive from a woman aged 80 or over with COVID-19, enrolled during active disease. Both conserved end residues are part of each CDR3. A D gene is named only where the DNA matches it firmly. The size entry is marked missing in some rows and otherwise reads once, few, many or a size class.

NA	16	TRBV5-1	NA	TRBJ1-2	CASSLAQGPTNYGYTF	TGCGCCAGCAGCTTGGCGCAGGGGCCAACTAACTATGGCTACACCTTC
NA	17	TRBV19	NA	TRBJ1-2	CASSIGGGRGANYGYTF	TGTGCCAGTAGTATAGGAGGCGGCAGGGGCGCTAACTATGGCTACACCTTC
TRBD2	13	TRBV18	NA	TRBJ2-7	CASSPRTSSEQYF	TGTGCCAGCTCACCACGGACTAGCTCTGAGCAGTACTTC
TRBD1	14	TRBV7-2	NA	TRBJ2-5	CASSFSYRGETQYF	TGTGCCAGCAGCTTCTCATACAGGGGTGAGACCCAGTACTTC
NA	14	TRBV4-2	NA	TRBJ1-6	CASSPLREDSPLHF	TGTGCCAGCAGCCCCCTCCGGGAGGATTCACCCCTCCACTTT
NA	15	TRBV7-9	NA	TRBJ1-6	CASTTRGAGNSPLHF	TGTGCCAGCACGACAAGGGGCGCGGGGAATTCACCCCTCCACTTT
TRBD2	14	TRBV5-1	NA	TRBJ2-1	CASRSGGSYNEQFF	TGCGCCAGCAGAAGCGGGGGGTCCTACAATGAGCAGTTCTTC
NA	13	TRBV6-2/TRBV6-3	NA	TRBJ1-2	CASSPTGDYGYTF	TGTGCCAGCAGTCCGACAGGAGACTATGGCTACACCTTC
NA	15	TRBV19	once	TRBJ1-2	CASTRLGGKNYGYTF	TGTGCCAGTACCCGCCTGGGGGGAAAAAACTATGGCTACACCTTC
NA	16	TRBV5-1	NA	TRBJ1-5	CASSLGGLEGNQPQHF	TGCGCCAGCAGCTTGGGGGGCTTAGAGGGCAATCAGCCCCAGCATTTT
NA	15	TRBV7-9	NA	TRBJ2-4	CASSLDPGAKNIQYF	TGTGCCAGCAGCTTAGATCCGGGGGCCAAAAACATTCAGTACTTC
TRBD2	15	TRBV3-1/TRBV3-2	NA	TRBJ2-1	CASTRRTSSYNEQFF	TGTGCCAGCACCCGACGGACTAGCTCCTACAATGAGCAGTTCTTC
TRBD2	19	TRBV27	NA	TRBJ2-1	CASSLNPRGAGGGYNEQFF	TGTGCCAGCAGTTTAAACCCTCGGGGAGCGGGAGGGGGATACAATGAGCAGTTCTTC
NA	16	TRBV7-6	few	TRBJ2-7	CASSPMAGTDSYEQYF	TGTGCCAGCAGCCCAATGGCGGGGACGGACTCCTACGAGCAGTACTTC
TRBD2	17	TRBV18	NA	TRBJ2-5	CASSDPRLARRAETQYF	TGTGCCAGCTCAGACCCGAGACTAGCGAGAAGGGCAGAGACCCAGTACTTC
TRBD1	14	TRBV7-8	NA	TRBJ1-1	CASSSWTGGTEAFF	TGTGCCAGCAGCTCTTGGACAGGGGGGACTGAAGCTTTCTTT
NA	15	TRBV5-1	NA	TRBJ2-2	CASSSGATNTGELFF	TGCGCCAGCAGCTCAGGGGCAACGAACACCGGGGAGCTGTTTTTT
NA	16	TRBV7-9	NA	TRBJ1-6	CASSPSGGRLNSPLHF	TGTGCCAGCAGCCCTAGCGGGGGGCGCCTGAATTCACCCCTCCACTTT
NA	16	TRBV19	NA	TRBJ1-2	CASSMGRGLEYYGYTF	TGTGCCAGTAGTATGGGCAGGGGTTTGGAATACTATGGCTACACCTTC
NA	11	TRBV20-1	NA	TRBJ1-2	CSVPEDYGYTF	TGCAGTGTGCCGGAGGACTATGGCTACACCTTC
NA	13	TRBV4-1	NA	TRBJ2-7	CASSRGVSYEQYF	TGCGCCAGCAGCCGAGGTGTCTCCTACGAGCAGTACTTC
TRBD2	15	TRBV5-1	NA	TRBJ2-5	CASSLAGGQEETQYF	TGCGCCAGCAGCCTAGCGGGGGGCCAGGAAGAGACCCAGTACTTC
NA	14	TRBV7-9	NA	TRBJ1-2	CASSSRDTNYGYTF	TGTGCCAGCAGCTCCCGGGACACAAACTATGGCTACACCTTC
NA	15	TRBV20-1	NA	TRBJ1-5	CSASTTGGSNQPQHF	TGCAGTGCTAGTACTACAGGCGGTAGCAATCAGCCCCAGCATTTT
NA	13	TRBV3-1/TRBV3-2	NA	TRBJ2-5	CASSQEWRETQYF	TGTGCCAGCAGCCAAGAATGGCGGGAGACCCAGTACTTC
TRBD1	16	TRBV5-4	NA	TRBJ1-3	CASSLGGQYSGNTIYF	TGTGCCAGCAGCTTGGGGGGACAGTACTCTGGAAACACCATATATTTT
NA	14	TRBV29-1	NA	TRBJ1-1	CSEVDTAGSTEAFF	TGCAGCGAAGTAGACACCGCCGGGAGCACTGAAGCTTTCTTT
NA	13	TRBV18	few	TRBJ2-7	CASSPGSYYEQYF	TGTGCCAGCTCACCCGGGTCTTACTACGAGCAGTACTTC
NA	15	TRBV3-1/TRBV3-2	NA	TRBJ1-2	CASSRHGQRPYGYTF	TGTGCCAGCAGCCGTCACGGACAGAGGCCCTATGGCTACACCTTC
TRBD1	15	TRBV18	NA	TRBJ1-2	CASSLLGQGEDGYTF	TGTGCCAGCTCACTTCTAGGGCAGGGGGAGGATGGCTACACCTTC
NA	13	TRBV12-3/TRBV12-4	NA	TRBJ2-3	CASSHRRGDTQYF	TGTGCCAGCAGCCACCGTCGCGGAGATACGCAGTATTTT
TRBD1	16	TRBV18	few	TRBJ2-7	CASSREPGTGGGEQYF	TGTGCCAGCTCACGAGAACCAGGGACAGGGGGTGGGGAGCAGTACTTC
TRBD2	15	TRBV6-6	NA	TRBJ2-2	CASSRLAGGTGELFF	TGTGCCAGCAGCCGACTAGCGGGAGGGACCGGGGAGCTGTTTTTT
NA	11	TRBV2	NA	TRBJ2-1	CASSLSDEQFF	TGTGCCAGCAGTCTGAGCGATGAGCAGTTCTTC
TRBD1	13	TRBV11-1	NA	TRBJ1-1	CAVQGAGNTEAFF	TGTGCCGTACAGGGGGCCGGGAACACTGAAGCTTTCTTT
TRBD1	13	TRBV5-1	NA	TRBJ1-1	CASSLRDRGEAFF	TGCGCCAGCAGCTTGCGTGACAGGGGTGAAGCTTTCTTT
NA	14	TRBV13	NA	TRBJ1-4	CASSLSQGAPGLFF	TGTGCCAGCAGCTTAAGTCAAGGGGCCCCTGGGCTGTTTTTT